Sequencing of this TCR beta chain was carried out in a study of blood T cells in healthy people across ages. PBMCs, at least 6 million per sample, were isolated. Only a few counts were recorded for this clonotype. As the CDR3 is not closed by the conserved phenylalanine or tryptophan, this likely results from a read error. The authors ran a second PCR of about 6 to 11 cycles using a sample-barcoded 5' primer and a J-beta primer mix. One entry per CDR3 protein, called by TCRdb with MiXCR from the 5' RACE reads. This table has roughly 560,000 distinct CDR3 sequences, 24% appearing once. These data were likewise used in another study, on T cells of mothers and their children. Turning to that study: Samples were obtained from three healthy Caucasian mothers and their six children. Each 15 ul cDNA reaction used 1.5 ug RNA; all RNA was used. Among related mother-child pairs, overlap was slightly higher than in unrelated pairs, though not significantly.

Sequenced input: blood. This TCR came from a boy between 5 and 17 years old in good health.

CDR3 residues: CASSLAGGDYGYTL. The CDR3 bases are TGTGCCAGCAGTCTCGCAGGGGGCGACTATGGCTACACCCTC. The genes are TRBV12-3 or TRBV12-4 and TRBJ1-2, with 8 bases fitting TRBD1. Unmatched junction bases numbered 5, after V lost 5 bases and J lost 3 bases. The CDR3 totals 14 residues.